These T cell receptor beta chains were read from a single sample in a study of CD8+CD57+ T cells in acquired aplastic anemia. Using its own MiXCR run on the reads, TCRdb lists one record per CDR3 protein. The table has 210,000 or so distinct CDR3 sequences, over 40% seen once; the top ten hold 20%. The sequenced sample was sorted CD4+, CD8+, or CD8+CD57+ T cells (not recorded which) from PBMCs. The source is a human donor with aplastic anemia. Both conserved end residues are part of each CDR3. D genes are given only for firm matches. Some rows have no size entry. The others give once, few or many, or a class for an expanded clone.

j_gene: TRBJ2-1
abundance: .
d_gene: TRBD2
v_gene: TRBV7-9
CDR3aa: CASSLSSGGEAYNEQFF
CDR3nt: TGTGCCAGCAGCCTCTCAAGCGGGGGGGAGGCCTACAATGAGCAGTTCTTC

j_gene: TRBJ1-4
abundance: few
d_gene: .
v_gene: TRBV6-5
CDR3aa: CASSLGERVTNEKLFF
CDR3nt: TGTGCCAGCAGCTTAGGCGAGAGGGTGACTAATGAAAAACTGTTTTTT

j_gene: TRBJ1-2
abundance: many
d_gene: TRBD1
v_gene: TRBV7-2
CDR3aa: CASSLATRTGDYTF
CDR3nt: TGTGCCAGCAGCTTAGCGACCCGGACAGGGGACTACACCTTC

j_gene: TRBJ1-3
abundance: .
d_gene: .
v_gene: TRBV10-1
CDR3aa: CASSEDFSGNTIYF
CDR3nt: TGCGCCAGCAGTGAAGACTTCTCTGGAAACACCATATATTTT

j_gene: TRBJ2-3
abundance: .
d_gene: .
v_gene: TRBV5-6
CDR3aa: CASSLVSDTDTQYF
CDR3nt: TGTGCCAGCAGCTTGGTTTCGGACACAGATACGCAGTATTTT

j_gene: TRBJ2-5
abundance: .
d_gene: .
v_gene: TRBV2
CDR3aa: CVSRWNRQETQYF
CDR3nt: TGTGTCAGCAGATGGAATAGGCAAGAGACCCAGTACTTC

j_gene: TRBJ2-5
abundance: .
d_gene: .
v_gene: TRBV7-2
CDR3aa: CASNRQKQETQYF
CDR3nt: TGTGCCAGCAACAGACAGAAGCAAGAGACCCAGTACTTC

j_gene: TRBJ1-2
abundance: .
d_gene: TRBD1
v_gene: TRBV7-3
CDR3aa: CASSLEGAYTF
CDR3nt: TGTGCCAGCAGCTTAGAGGGGGCCTACACCTTC

j_gene: TRBJ2-5
abundance: .
d_gene: .
v_gene: TRBV2
CDR3aa: CASKVEIQETQYF
CDR3nt: TGTGCCAGCAAGGTCGAGATCCAAGAGACCCAGTACTTC

j_gene: TRBJ1-2
abundance: .
d_gene: .
v_gene: TRBV15
CDR3aa: CATSRDGGGYTF
CDR3nt: TGTGCCACCAGCAGAGATGGTGGGGGCTACACCTTC

j_gene: TRBJ1-2
abundance: few
d_gene: .
v_gene: TRBV28
CDR3aa: CASSSGGFYGYTF
CDR3nt: TGTGCCAGCAGTTCGGGTGGCTTCTATGGCTACACCTTC

j_gene: TRBJ2-3
abundance: .
d_gene: TRBD1
v_gene: TRBV7-8
CDR3aa: CASSEGQGATDTQYF
CDR3nt: TGTGCCAGCAGCGAGGGACAGGGGGCGACAGATACGCAGTATTTT

j_gene: TRBJ2-7
abundance: once
d_gene: TRBD2
v_gene: TRBV10-1
CDR3aa: CASRTSGDYEQYF
CDR3nt: TGCGCCAGCAGGACTAGCGGGGACTACGAGCAGTACTTC

j_gene: TRBJ2-3
abundance: many
d_gene: .
v_gene: TRBV12-3/TRBV12-4
CDR3aa: CASGGAKDTQYF
CDR3nt: TGTGCCAGCGGGGGGGCCAAAGATACGCAGTATTTT

j_gene: TRBJ2-2
abundance: many
d_gene: .
v_gene: TRBV2
CDR3aa: CASRITWTGELFF
CDR3nt: TGTGCCAGCAGAATTACGTGGACCGGGGAGCTGTTTTTT

j_gene: TRBJ1-5
abundance: .
d_gene: TRBD1
v_gene: TRBV19
CDR3aa: CASSMRGAGGYQPQHF
CDR3nt: TGTGCCAGTAGTATGCGTGGGGCAGGGGGGTATCAGCCCCAGCATTTT

j_gene: TRBJ2-5
abundance: .
d_gene: TRBD1
v_gene: TRBV9
CDR3aa: CASSLAPPPGQGASGTQYF
CDR3nt: TGTGCCAGCAGCTTGGCCCCCCCGCCGGGACAGGGGGCTTCAGGGACCCAGTACTTC

j_gene: TRBJ1-4
abundance: .
d_gene: TRBD1
v_gene: TRBV27
CDR3aa: CASRPGTGASNEKLFF
CDR3nt: TGTGCCAGCAGGCCAGGGACAGGGGCATCTAATGAAAAACTGTTTTTT

j_gene: TRBJ2-7
abundance: .
d_gene: .
v_gene: TRBV7-3
CDR3aa: CASSLQDTGRVPSTYEQYF
CDR3nt: TGTGCCAGCAGCTTACAGGACACAGGGCGGGTACCCTCAACATACGAGCAGTACTTC

j_gene: TRBJ1-1
abundance: .
d_gene: .
v_gene: TRBV2
CDR3aa: CASSSTMNTEAFF
CDR3nt: TGTGCCAGCAGTTCCACCATGAACACTGAAGCTTTCTTT

j_gene: TRBJ1-6
abundance: once
d_gene: .
v_gene: TRBV7-3
CDR3aa: CASSRAGGAYNSPLHF
CDR3nt: TGTGCCAGCAGCCGAGCCGGGGGCGCCTATAATTCACCCCTCCACTTT

j_gene: TRBJ2-1
abundance: .
d_gene: .
v_gene: TRBV10-1
CDR3aa: CASSEQLTRKQFF
CDR3nt: TGCGCCAGCAGTGAGCAGTTAACTCGGAAGCAGTTCTTC

j_gene: TRBJ2-7
abundance: .
d_gene: .
v_gene: TRBV10-1
CDR3aa: CASRAGGSYEQYF
CDR3nt: TGCGCCAGCAGAGCAGGGGGGTCCTACGAGCAGTACTTC

j_gene: TRBJ2-5
abundance: .
d_gene: .
v_gene: TRBV14
CDR3aa: CASSQRTANETQYF
CDR3nt: TGTGCCAGCAGCCAGAGGACGGCAAATGAGACCCAGTACTTC

j_gene: TRBJ1-1
abundance: many
d_gene: .
v_gene: TRBV7-6
CDR3aa: CASSLASSGGTEAFF
CDR3nt: TGTGCCAGCAGCTTAGCGTCATCGGGGGGGACTGAAGCTTTCTTT

j_gene: TRBJ2-3
abundance: .
d_gene: TRBD1
v_gene: TRBV19
CDR3aa: CASSALGQGADTQYF
CDR3nt: TGTGCCAGTAGTGCCCTTGGACAGGGCGCAGATACGCAGTATTTT

j_gene: TRBJ2-3
abundance: .
d_gene: .
v_gene: TRBV7-8
CDR3aa: CASSLWDEGSTDTQYF
CDR3nt: TGTGCCAGCAGCTTGTGGGATGAGGGGTCCACAGATACGCAGTATTTT

j_gene: TRBJ2-7
abundance: many
d_gene: .
v_gene: TRBV5-1
CDR3aa: CASSGTGTVSYEQYF
CDR3nt: TGCGCCAGCAGCGGGACCGGGACGGTCTCCTACGAGCAGTACTTC

j_gene: TRBJ2-3
abundance: .
d_gene: TRBD2
v_gene: TRBV10-2
CDR3aa: CASSERLAGGPRDTQYF
CDR3nt: TGCGCCAGCAGTGAGCGACTAGCGGGGGGGCCCCGAGATACGCAGTATTTT

j_gene: TRBJ1-6
abundance: .
d_gene: .
v_gene: TRBV10-3
CDR3aa: CASSDGGRGAPDSPLHF
CDR3nt: TGTGCCAGCAGTGATGGGGGGCGAGGGGCTCCCGATTCACCCCTCCACTTT

j_gene: TRBJ2-7
abundance: many
d_gene: .
v_gene: TRBV30
CDR3aa: CAWGVGGTARYEQYF
CDR3nt: TGTGCCTGGGGCGTAGGTGGGACTGCCCGCTACGAGCAGTACTTC

j_gene: TRBJ2-7
abundance: .
d_gene: .
v_gene: TRBV19
CDR3aa: CASKGRGGEEEYF
CDR3nt: TGTGCCAGTAAAGGCAGGGGGGGGGAAGAGGAGTACTTC

j_gene: TRBJ2-2
abundance: many
d_gene: .
v_gene: TRBV5-6
CDR3aa: CASSCIIWYTGELFF
CDR3nt: TGTGCCAGCAGCTGCATCATCTGGTACACCGGGGAGCTGTTTTTT

j_gene: TRBJ1-1
abundance: .
d_gene: .
v_gene: TRBV29-1
CDR3aa: CSVAGRGERARF
CDR3nt: TGCAGCGTAGCCGGTAGGGGGGAACGTGCCCGTTTT

j_gene: TRBJ2-7
abundance: .
d_gene: TRBD1
v_gene: TRBV29-1
CDR3aa: CSARTGGNYEQYF
CDR3nt: TGCAGCGCAAGGACAGGGGGCAACTACGAGCAGTACTTC

j_gene: TRBJ1-5
abundance: few
d_gene: .
v_gene: TRBV12-3/TRBV12-4
CDR3aa: CASSPRARKGHQPQHF
CDR3nt: TGTGCCAGCAGTCCCCGGGCCCGGAAAGGCCATCAGCCCCAGCATTTT

j_gene: TRBJ2-7
abundance: few
d_gene: .
v_gene: TRBV25-1
CDR3aa: CASSDQQGGEEQYF
CDR3nt: TGTGCCAGCAGTGACCAACAGGGGGGGGAAGAGCAGTACTTC

j_gene: TRBJ1-1
abundance: many
d_gene: .
v_gene: TRBV2
CDR3aa: CASSVGPPLNTEAFF
CDR3nt: TGTGCCAGCAGTGTCGGGCCACCCCTGAACACTGAAGCTTTCTTT

j_gene: TRBJ1-6
abundance: many
d_gene: .
v_gene: TRBV7-9
CDR3aa: CASSSQAGWSPLHF
CDR3nt: TGTGCCAGCAGCTCCCAGGCTGGGTGGTCACCCCTCCACTTT

j_gene: TRBJ1-3
abundance: many
d_gene: .
v_gene: TRBV9
CDR3aa: CASSSIPVGQGNTIYF
CDR3nt: TGTGCCAGCAGCTCGATACCCGTAGGGCAAGGAAACACCATATATTTT

j_gene: TRBJ2-1
abundance: .
d_gene: TRBD2
v_gene: TRBV20-1
CDR3aa: CSARPFSGGQNEQFF
CDR3nt: TGCAGTGCTAGACCCTTCTCGGGGGGGCAGAATGAGCAGTTCTTC

j_gene: TRBJ1-2
abundance: .
d_gene: .
v_gene: TRBV20-1
CDR3aa: CSAVTGGYTF
CDR3nt: TGCAGTGCCGTAACGGGGGGCTACACCTTC

j_gene: TRBJ1-1
abundance: .
d_gene: .
v_gene: TRBV12-3/TRBV12-4
CDR3aa: CASATNTEAFF
CDR3nt: TGTGCCAGCGCTACGAACACTGAAGCTTTCTTT

j_gene: TRBJ2-5
abundance: many
d_gene: .
v_gene: TRBV6-1
CDR3aa: CASSKTVQETQYF
CDR3nt: TGTGCCAGCAGTAAGACAGTCCAAGAGACCCAGTACTTC

j_gene: TRBJ2-1
abundance: many
d_gene: TRBD1
v_gene: TRBV19
CDR3aa: CASSIVIETGSRNEQFF
CDR3nt: TGTGCCAGTAGTATAGTGATCGAGACAGGGTCGAGAAATGAGCAGTTCTTC

j_gene: TRBJ1-4
abundance: .
d_gene: .
v_gene: TRBV19
CDR3aa: CASSIPRDSKREKLFF
CDR3nt: TGTGCCAGTAGTATCCCCCGGGACTCTAAACGGGAAAAACTGTTTTTT

j_gene: TRBJ1-1
abundance: .
d_gene: .
v_gene: TRBV7-2
CDR3aa: CASSFSGGTGGAFF
CDR3nt: TGTGCCAGCAGCTTTAGCGGAGGGACGGGGGGAGCTTTCTTT

j_gene: TRBJ2-3
abundance: once
d_gene: .
v_gene: TRBV10-3
CDR3aa: CAISVDRNTDTQYF
CDR3nt: TGTGCCATCAGTGTTGACAGGAACACAGATACGCAGTATTTT

j_gene: TRBJ2-3
abundance: few
d_gene: .
v_gene: TRBV6-7
CDR3aa: CASRYRGSSTDTQYF
CDR3nt: TGTGCCAGCAGGTATCGGGGGTCTAGCACAGATACGCAGTATTTT

j_gene: TRBJ2-1
abundance: .
d_gene: TRBD2
v_gene: TRBV19
CDR3aa: CASSISGGRYEQFF
CDR3nt: TGTGCCAGTAGTATTAGCGGGGGGCGGTATGAGCAGTTCTTC

j_gene: TRBJ1-2
abundance: .
d_gene: TRBD1
v_gene: TRBV10-1
CDR3aa: CASSYGPGQGLGYTF
CDR3nt: TGTGCCAGCAGTTATGGCCCGGGACAGGGTCTTGGCTACACCTTC

j_gene: TRBJ1-2
abundance: many
d_gene: .
v_gene: TRBV9
CDR3aa: CASSVDFRGYTF
CDR3nt: TGTGCCAGCAGCGTAGACTTCCGGGGCTACACCTTC

j_gene: TRBJ1-5
abundance: many
d_gene: .
v_gene: TRBV20-1
CDR3aa: CSASGGNQPQHF
CDR3nt: TGCAGTGCTAGTGGGGGGAATCAGCCCCAGCATTTT